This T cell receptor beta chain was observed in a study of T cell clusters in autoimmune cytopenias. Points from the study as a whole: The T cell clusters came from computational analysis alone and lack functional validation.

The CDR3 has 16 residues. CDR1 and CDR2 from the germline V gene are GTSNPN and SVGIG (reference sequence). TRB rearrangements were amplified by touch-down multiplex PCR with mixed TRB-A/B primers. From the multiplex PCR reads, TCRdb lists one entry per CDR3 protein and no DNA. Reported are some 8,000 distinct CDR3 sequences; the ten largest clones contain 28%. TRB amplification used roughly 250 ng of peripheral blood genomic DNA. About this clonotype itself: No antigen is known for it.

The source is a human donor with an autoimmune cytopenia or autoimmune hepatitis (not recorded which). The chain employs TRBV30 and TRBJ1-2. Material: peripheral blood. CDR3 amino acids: CAWSVNQGGRSYGYTF.